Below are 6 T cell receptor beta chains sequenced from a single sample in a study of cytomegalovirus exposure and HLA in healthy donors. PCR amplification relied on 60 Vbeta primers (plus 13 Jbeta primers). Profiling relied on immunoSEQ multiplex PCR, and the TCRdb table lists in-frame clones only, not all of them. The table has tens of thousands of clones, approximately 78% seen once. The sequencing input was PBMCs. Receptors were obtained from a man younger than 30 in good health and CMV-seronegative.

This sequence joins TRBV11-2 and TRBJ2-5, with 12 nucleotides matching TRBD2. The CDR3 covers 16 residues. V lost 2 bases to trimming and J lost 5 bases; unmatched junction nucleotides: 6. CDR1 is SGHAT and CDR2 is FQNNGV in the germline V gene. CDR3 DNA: TGTGCCAGCAGCTTATTAACTAGCGGGGGGTGGGAGACCCAGTACTTC. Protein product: CASSLLTSGGWETQYF. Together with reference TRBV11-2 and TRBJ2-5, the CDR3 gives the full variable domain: EAGVAQSPRYKIIEKRQSVAFWCNPISGHATLYWYQQILGQGPKLLIQFQNNGVVDDSQLPKDRFSAERLKGVDSTLKIQPAKLEDSAVYLCASSLLTSGGWETQYFGPGTRLLVL.

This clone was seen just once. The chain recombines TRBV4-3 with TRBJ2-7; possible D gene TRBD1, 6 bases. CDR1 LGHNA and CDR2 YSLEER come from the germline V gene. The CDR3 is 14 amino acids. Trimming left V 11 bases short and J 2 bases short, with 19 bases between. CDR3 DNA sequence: TGCGCCGGCCCCACAGGGATCGTCCCCTACGAGCAGTACTTC. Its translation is CAGPTGIVPYEQYF.

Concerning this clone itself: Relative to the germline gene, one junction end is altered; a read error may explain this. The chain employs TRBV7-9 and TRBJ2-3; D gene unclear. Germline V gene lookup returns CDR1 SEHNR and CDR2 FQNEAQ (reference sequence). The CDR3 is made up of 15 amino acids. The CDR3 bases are TGTTCCAGCAGCCTGGTCACAGATTACAAGGATACGCAGTATTTT. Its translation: CSSSLVTDYKDTQYF.

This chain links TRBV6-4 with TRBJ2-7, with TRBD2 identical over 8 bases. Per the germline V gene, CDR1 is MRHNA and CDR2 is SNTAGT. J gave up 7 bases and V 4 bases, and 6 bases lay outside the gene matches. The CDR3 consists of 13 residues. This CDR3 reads CASSVREGGEQYF. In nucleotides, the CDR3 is TGTGCCAGCAGTGTCCGGGAGGGAGGGGAGCAGTACTTC.

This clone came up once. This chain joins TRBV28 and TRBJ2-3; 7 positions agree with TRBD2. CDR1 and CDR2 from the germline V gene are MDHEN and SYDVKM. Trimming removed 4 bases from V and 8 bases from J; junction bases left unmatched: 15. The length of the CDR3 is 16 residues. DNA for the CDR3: TGTGCCAGCAGTTCCAGAGGCGCGGGAGTTGCAGCTACGCAGTATTTT. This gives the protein CASSSRGAGVAATQYF.

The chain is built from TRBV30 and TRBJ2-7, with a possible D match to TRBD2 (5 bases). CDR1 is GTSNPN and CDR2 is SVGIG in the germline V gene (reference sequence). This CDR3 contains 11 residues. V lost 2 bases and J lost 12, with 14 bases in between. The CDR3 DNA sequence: TGTGCCTGGAGTCTAGCCCTACTCTTGTACTTC. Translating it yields CAWSLALLLYF.